The clone carrying this T cell receptor beta chain was picked up a small number of times. Antigen: not known. TCRdb reprocessed the 5' RACE reads via MiXCR and lists one record per CDR3 protein. This table has about 220,000 distinct CDR3 sequences, around 8.1% appearing once. Healthy Caucasians, and only they, were the donors. These data come from a study of identical twins. Notes on the study in general: Analyses based on zero insertions could be partly confounded by invariant MAIT and iNKT cells. Conclusions leaned on cross-sectional statistical analysis and did not track the same donors over time.

The CDR3 sequence is 17 residues long. Germline CDR1 is KGHDR and CDR2 is SFDVKD. V lost 3 bases and J 3 bases, leaving 18 bases between the germline ends. This sample was shared with a second study, whose subject was yellow fever vaccine responses in identical twins.

This sequence joins TRBV24-1 and TRBJ2-3, with D tentatively TRBD1 (6 bases). Sequencing input: memory (CD45RO+) T cells sorted from blood. This sequence originates from a woman under 30 in good health. The CDR3 DNA is TGTGCCACCAGTGATGGGAACAGGGTTTCGATGACAGATACGCAGTATTTT. This encodes CATSDGNRVSMTDTQYF.